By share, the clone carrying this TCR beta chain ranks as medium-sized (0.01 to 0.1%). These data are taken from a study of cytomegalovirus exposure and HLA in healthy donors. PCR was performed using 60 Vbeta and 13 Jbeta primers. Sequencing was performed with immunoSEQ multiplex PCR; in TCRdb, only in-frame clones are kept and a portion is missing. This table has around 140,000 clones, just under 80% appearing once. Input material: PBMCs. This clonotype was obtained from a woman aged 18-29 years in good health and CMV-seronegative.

The DNA of the CDR3 is TGTGCCAGCAGTGAATCAGCGGGAGGCACAGATACGCAGTATTTT. It encodes CASSESAGGTDTQYF. The chain uses TRBV6-4 and TRBJ2-3, with 8 positions matching TRBD2. The CDR3 loop spans 15 amino acids. Germline CDR1 MRHNA, CDR2 SNTAGT. The ends lost 3 bases at V and 1 base at J; junction bases unmatched: 3.